The rows below give T cell receptor beta chains drawn from one sample of a study of cytomegalovirus exposure and HLA in healthy donors. Data came from immunoSEQ multiplex PCR; TCRdb stores just in-frame clones and leaves some out. The sample includes 150,000 to 180,000 clones, 65% to 85% of them seen just once. Sequences were obtained from PBMCs. The receptors come from a woman between 35 and 50 years old in good health and CMV-seropositive. CDR3s include the opening cysteine and the closing phenylalanine or tryptophan. A D gene is named only where the DNA matches it firmly. For some rows the clone size is stated as once, few or many, or as a class when expanded; others skip it.

CDR3aa: CASSQEGTTFQNIQYF
CDR3nt: TGCGCCAGCAGCCAAGAAGGGACAACTTTCCAAAACATTCAGTACTTC
abundance: .
len: 16
d_gene: .
v_gene: TRBV5-1
j_gene: TRBJ2-4

CDR3aa: CASSFPGQVGNTIYF
CDR3nt: TGTGCCAGCAGTTTCCCAGGACAGGTTGGAAACACCATATATTTT
abundance: .
len: 15
d_gene: TRBD1
v_gene: TRBV28
j_gene: TRBJ1-3

CDR3aa: CASSLLAGVLYNEQFF
CDR3nt: TGCGCCAGCAGCTTACTAGCGGGGGTACTCTACAATGAGCAGTTCTTC
abundance: .
len: 16
d_gene: TRBD2
v_gene: TRBV5-1
j_gene: TRBJ2-1

CDR3aa: CASSTTSNGELFF
CDR3nt: TGTGCCAGCAGCACTACTAGCAACGGGGAGCTGTTTTTT
abundance: .
len: 13
d_gene: .
v_gene: TRBV5-5
j_gene: TRBJ2-2

CDR3aa: CASRRGQYEQYF
CDR3nt: TGTGCCAGCAGGAGGGGACAGTACGAGCAGTACTTC
abundance: few
len: 12
d_gene: TRBD1
v_gene: TRBV6-1
j_gene: TRBJ2-7

CDR3aa: CASSVSGTGFTNTEAFF
CDR3nt: TGTGCCAGCAGTGTCTCGGGGACAGGGTTCACGAACACTGAAGCTTTCTTT
abundance: .
len: 17
d_gene: TRBD1
v_gene: TRBV2
j_gene: TRBJ1-1

CDR3aa: CASLKREGHGGSYNEQFF
CDR3nt: TGTGCCAGCCTTAAGCGGGAGGGCCACGGTGGATCCTACAATGAGCAGTTCTTC
abundance: few
len: 18
d_gene: TRBD2
v_gene: TRBV5-6
j_gene: TRBJ2-1

CDR3aa: CASSLAGGVTDTQYF
CDR3nt: TGTGCCAGCAGTTTAGCGGGAGGGGTCACAGATACGCAGTATTTT
abundance: .
len: 15
d_gene: TRBD2
v_gene: TRBV28
j_gene: TRBJ2-3

CDR3aa: CASKRTVPGNTIYF
CDR3nt: TGTGCCAGCAAAAGGACAGTCCCAGGAAACACCATATATTTT
abundance: .
len: 14
d_gene: .
v_gene: TRBV2
j_gene: TRBJ1-3

CDR3aa: CASSSGQVNTEAFF
CDR3nt: TGTGCCAGCAGTTCGGGACAGGTCAACACTGAAGCTTTCTTT
abundance: .
len: 14
d_gene: TRBD1
v_gene: TRBV27
j_gene: TRBJ1-1

CDR3aa: CASSQEFTFGLAGVGGNEQFF
CDR3nt: TGTGCCAGCAGCCAAGAGTTTACGTTCGGACTAGCGGGAGTAGGAGGAAATGAGCAGTTCTTC
abundance: .
len: 21
d_gene: TRBD2
v_gene: TRBV14
j_gene: TRBJ2-1

CDR3aa: CATTWGTSGAETQYF
CDR3nt: TGTGCCACCACCTGGGGGACTAGCGGAGCAGAGACCCAGTACTTC
abundance: .
len: 15
d_gene: TRBD2
v_gene: TRBV28
j_gene: TRBJ2-5

CDR3aa: CAWGQGAYGANVLTF
CDR3nt: TGTGCCTGGGGACAGGGGGCTTATGGGGCCAACGTCCTGACTTTC
abundance: .
len: 15
d_gene: TRBD1
v_gene: TRBV30
j_gene: TRBJ2-6

CDR3aa: CASSRARGSATNEKLFF
CDR3nt: TGTGCCAGTAGTCGGGCCAGGGGGTCCGCAACTAATGAAAAACTGTTTTTT
abundance: few
len: 17
d_gene: TRBD1
v_gene: TRBV19
j_gene: TRBJ1-4

CDR3aa: CSARTLPYEQYF
CDR3nt: TGCAGCGCCCGGACTCTCCCCTACGAGCAGTACTTC
abundance: .
len: 12
d_gene: .
v_gene: TRBV29-1
j_gene: TRBJ2-7

CDR3aa: CASNQGLGETQYF
CDR3nt: TGCGCCAGCAACCAGGGGCTGGGAGAGACCCAGTACTTC
abundance: .
len: 13
d_gene: .
v_gene: TRBV23-1
j_gene: TRBJ2-5

CDR3aa: CASSEHGSNQPQHF
CDR3nt: TGTGCCAGCAGTGAACACGGGAGCAATCAGCCCCAGCATTTT
abundance: .
len: 14
d_gene: .
v_gene: TRBV6-1
j_gene: TRBJ1-5

CDR3aa: CATSRAVTEAFF
CDR3nt: TGTGCCACCAGCAGAGCAGTTACCGAAGCTTTCTTT
abundance: .
len: 12
d_gene: .
v_gene: TRBV15
j_gene: TRBJ1-1

CDR3aa: CASSVRDFSYEQYF
CDR3nt: TGTGCCAGCAGCGTCCGGGACTTCTCCTACGAGCAGTACTTC
abundance: .
len: 14
d_gene: .
v_gene: TRBV9
j_gene: TRBJ2-7

CDR3aa: CASSPFPPEQFF
CDR3nt: TGTGCCAGCAGCCCATTCCCCCCCGAGCAGTTCTTC
abundance: .
len: 12
d_gene: .
v_gene: TRBV11-2
j_gene: TRBJ2-1

CDR3aa: CASSPPSSSYTF
CDR3nt: TGTGCCAGCAGCCCCCCTTCTAGTAGCTACACCTTC
abundance: .
len: 12
d_gene: .
v_gene: TRBV11-1
j_gene: TRBJ1-2

CDR3aa: CASSTGPFEAFF
CDR3nt: TGTGCCAGTAGTACAGGCCCGTTTGAAGCTTTCTTT
abundance: .
len: 12
d_gene: .
v_gene: TRBV19
j_gene: TRBJ1-1

CDR3aa: CASSVAGGAEAFF
CDR3nt: TGTGCCAGCAGCGTCGCAGGGGGCGCTGAAGCTTTCTTT
abundance: .
len: 13
d_gene: TRBD1
v_gene: TRBV9
j_gene: TRBJ1-1

CDR3aa: CASSSAEVSYEQYF
CDR3nt: TGTGCCAGCAGCTCCGCGGAAGTCTCCTACGAGCAGTACTTC
abundance: .
len: 14
d_gene: .
v_gene: TRBV7-9
j_gene: TRBJ2-7

CDR3aa: CASSPPGQGFIEQFF
CDR3nt: TGTGCCAGCTCACCACCGGGACAGGGGTTTATTGAGCAGTTCTTC
abundance: .
len: 15
d_gene: TRBD1
v_gene: TRBV18
j_gene: TRBJ2-1

CDR3aa: CASSLTGLDQPQHF
CDR3nt: TGCGCCAGCAGTTTGACAGGTTTAGATCAGCCCCAGCATTTT
abundance: .
len: 14
d_gene: .
v_gene: TRBV10-2
j_gene: TRBJ1-5

CDR3aa: CASSYSSETQYF
CDR3nt: TGTGCCAGCAGTTACTCATCGGAGACCCAGTACTTC
abundance: .
len: 12
d_gene: .
v_gene: TRBV6-5
j_gene: TRBJ2-5

CDR3aa: CASSQLRGGSSQSSYEQYF
CDR3nt: TGTGCCAGCAGCCAACTACGTGGAGGGAGCTCCCAAAGCTCCTACGAGCAGTACTTC
abundance: .
len: 19
d_gene: .
v_gene: TRBV5-6
j_gene: TRBJ2-7